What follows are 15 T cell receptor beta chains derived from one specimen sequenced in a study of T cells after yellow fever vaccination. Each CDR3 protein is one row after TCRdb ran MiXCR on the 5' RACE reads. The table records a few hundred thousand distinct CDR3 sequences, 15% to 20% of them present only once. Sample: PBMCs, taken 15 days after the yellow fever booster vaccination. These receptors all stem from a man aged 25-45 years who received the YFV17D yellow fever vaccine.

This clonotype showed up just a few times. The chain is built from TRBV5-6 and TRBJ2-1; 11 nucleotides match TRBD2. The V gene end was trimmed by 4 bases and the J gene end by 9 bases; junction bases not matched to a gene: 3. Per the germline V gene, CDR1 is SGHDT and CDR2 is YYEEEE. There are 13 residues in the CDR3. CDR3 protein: CASSDGLAGEQFF. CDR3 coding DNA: TGTGCCAGCAGCGACGGACTAGCGGGTGAGCAGTTCTTC.

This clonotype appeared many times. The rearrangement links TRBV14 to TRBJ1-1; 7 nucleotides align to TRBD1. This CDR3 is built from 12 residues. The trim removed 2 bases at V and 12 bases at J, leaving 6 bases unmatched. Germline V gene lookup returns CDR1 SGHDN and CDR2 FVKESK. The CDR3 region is CASSQNRGLPFF. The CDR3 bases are TGTGCCAGCAGCCAAAACAGGGGCCTGCCTTTCTTT. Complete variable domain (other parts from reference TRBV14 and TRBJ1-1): EAGVTQFPSHSVIEKGQTVTLRCDPISGHDNLYWYRRVMGKEIKFLLHFVKESKQDESGMPNNRFLAERTGGTYSTLKVQPAELEDSGVYFCASSQNRGLPFFGQGTRLTVV.

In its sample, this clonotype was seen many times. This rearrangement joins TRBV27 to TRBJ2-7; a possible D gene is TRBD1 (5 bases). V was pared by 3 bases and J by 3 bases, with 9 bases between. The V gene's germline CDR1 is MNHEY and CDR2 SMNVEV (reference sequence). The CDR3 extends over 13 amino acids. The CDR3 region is CASSLAQDYEQYF. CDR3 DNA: TGTGCCAGCAGTTTGGCACAGGACTACGAGCAGTACTTC.

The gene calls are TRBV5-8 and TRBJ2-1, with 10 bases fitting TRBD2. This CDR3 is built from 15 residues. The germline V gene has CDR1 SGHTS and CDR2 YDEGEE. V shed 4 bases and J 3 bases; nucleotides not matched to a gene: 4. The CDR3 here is CASSIGTSVYNEQFF. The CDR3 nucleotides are TGTGCCAGCAGCATCGGGACTAGCGTCTACAATGAGCAGTTCTTC.

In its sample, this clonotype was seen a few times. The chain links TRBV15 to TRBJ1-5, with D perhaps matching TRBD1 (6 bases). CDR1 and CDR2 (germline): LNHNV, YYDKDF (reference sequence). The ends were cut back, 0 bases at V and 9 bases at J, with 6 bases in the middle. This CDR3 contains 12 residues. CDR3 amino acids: CATSRDRGPQHF. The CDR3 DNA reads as TGTGCCACCAGCAGAGACAGGGGGCCCCAGCATTTT.

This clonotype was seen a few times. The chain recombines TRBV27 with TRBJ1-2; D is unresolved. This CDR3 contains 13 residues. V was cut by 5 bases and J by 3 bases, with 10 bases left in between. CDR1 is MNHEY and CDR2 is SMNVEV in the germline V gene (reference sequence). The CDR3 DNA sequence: TGTGCCAGCAGTAGACCTGGTGACTATGGCTACACCTTC. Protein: CASSRPGDYGYTF.

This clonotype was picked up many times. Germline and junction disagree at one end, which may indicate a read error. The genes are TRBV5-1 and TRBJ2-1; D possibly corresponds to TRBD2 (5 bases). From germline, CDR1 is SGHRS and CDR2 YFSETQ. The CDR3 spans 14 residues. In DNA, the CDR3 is TGTGCCAGCAGCTTAGGGAGCTCCTACAATGAGCAGTTCTTC. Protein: CASSLGSSYNEQFF.

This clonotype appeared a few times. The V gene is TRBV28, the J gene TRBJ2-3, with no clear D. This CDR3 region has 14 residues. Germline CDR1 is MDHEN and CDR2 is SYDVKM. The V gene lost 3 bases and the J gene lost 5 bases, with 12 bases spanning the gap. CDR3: CASSFPMAGDTQYF. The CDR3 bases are TGTGCCAGCAGTTTCCCAATGGCAGGAGATACGCAGTATTTT.

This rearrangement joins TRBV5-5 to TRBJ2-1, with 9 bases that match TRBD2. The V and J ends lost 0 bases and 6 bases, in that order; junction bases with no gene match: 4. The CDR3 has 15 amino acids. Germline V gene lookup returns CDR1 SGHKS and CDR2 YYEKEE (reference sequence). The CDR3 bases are TGTGCCAGCAGCTTGGCGGCGGGAGGGCGCAATGAGCAGTTCTTC. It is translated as CASSLAAGGRNEQFF. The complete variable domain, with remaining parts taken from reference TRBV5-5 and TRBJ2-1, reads DAGVTQSPTHLIKTRGQQVTLRCSPISGHKSVSWYQQVLGQGPQFIFQYYEKEERGRGNFPDRFSARQFPNYSSELNVNALLLGDSALYLCASSLAAGGRNEQFFGPGTRLTVL.

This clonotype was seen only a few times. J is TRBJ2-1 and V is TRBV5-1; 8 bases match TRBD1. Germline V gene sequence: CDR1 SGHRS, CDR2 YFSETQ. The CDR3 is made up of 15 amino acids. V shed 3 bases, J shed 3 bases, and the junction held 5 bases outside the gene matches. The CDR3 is CASSSSGGFYNEQFF. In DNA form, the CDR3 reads TGCGCCAGCAGCTCCTCAGGGGGCTTCTACAATGAGCAGTTCTTC. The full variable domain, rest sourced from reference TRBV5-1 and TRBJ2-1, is KAGVTQTPRYLIKTRGQQVTLSCSPISGHRSVSWYQQTPGQGLQFLFEYFSETQRNKGNFPGRFSGRQFSNSRSEMNVSTLELGDSALYLCASSSSGGFYNEQFFGPGTRLTVL.

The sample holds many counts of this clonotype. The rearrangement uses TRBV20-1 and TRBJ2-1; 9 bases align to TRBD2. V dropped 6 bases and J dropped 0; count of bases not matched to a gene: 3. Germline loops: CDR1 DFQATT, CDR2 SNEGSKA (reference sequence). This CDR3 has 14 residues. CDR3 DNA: TGCAGTGCAGGTAGCGGGAGCTCCTACAATGAGCAGTTCTTC. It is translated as CSAGSGSSYNEQFF.

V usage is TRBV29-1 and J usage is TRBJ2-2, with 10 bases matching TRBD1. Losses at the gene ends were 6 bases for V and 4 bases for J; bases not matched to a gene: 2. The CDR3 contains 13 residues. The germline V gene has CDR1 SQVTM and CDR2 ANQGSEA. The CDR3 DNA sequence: TGCAGCGTGGGGACAGGGGTCACCGGGGAGCTGTTTTTT. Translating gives CSVGTGVTGELFF.

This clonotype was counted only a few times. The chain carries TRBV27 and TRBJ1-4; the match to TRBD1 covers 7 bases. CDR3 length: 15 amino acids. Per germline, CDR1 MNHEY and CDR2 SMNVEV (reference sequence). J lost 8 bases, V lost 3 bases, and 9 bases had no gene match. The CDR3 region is CASSFDRAGSEKLFF. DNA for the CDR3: TGTGCCAGCAGTTTCGACAGGGCAGGGAGCGAAAAACTGTTTTTT.

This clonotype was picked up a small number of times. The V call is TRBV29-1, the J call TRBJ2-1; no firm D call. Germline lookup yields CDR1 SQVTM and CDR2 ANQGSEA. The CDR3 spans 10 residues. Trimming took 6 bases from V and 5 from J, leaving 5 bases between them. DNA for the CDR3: TGCAGCGTCGCCAACAATGAGCAGTTCTTC. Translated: CSVANNEQFF.

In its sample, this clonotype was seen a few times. CDR3: CAIRGTGEHGYTF. DNA of the CDR3: TGTGCCATCAGAGGGACAGGGGAACATGGCTACACCTTC. The chain employs TRBV10-3 and TRBJ1-2; 10 nucleotides agree with TRBD1. The CDR3 contains 13 residues. The germline gives CDR1 ENHRY, CDR2 SYGVKD. J was trimmed by 6 bases and V by 6 bases; bases with no gene match: 4.